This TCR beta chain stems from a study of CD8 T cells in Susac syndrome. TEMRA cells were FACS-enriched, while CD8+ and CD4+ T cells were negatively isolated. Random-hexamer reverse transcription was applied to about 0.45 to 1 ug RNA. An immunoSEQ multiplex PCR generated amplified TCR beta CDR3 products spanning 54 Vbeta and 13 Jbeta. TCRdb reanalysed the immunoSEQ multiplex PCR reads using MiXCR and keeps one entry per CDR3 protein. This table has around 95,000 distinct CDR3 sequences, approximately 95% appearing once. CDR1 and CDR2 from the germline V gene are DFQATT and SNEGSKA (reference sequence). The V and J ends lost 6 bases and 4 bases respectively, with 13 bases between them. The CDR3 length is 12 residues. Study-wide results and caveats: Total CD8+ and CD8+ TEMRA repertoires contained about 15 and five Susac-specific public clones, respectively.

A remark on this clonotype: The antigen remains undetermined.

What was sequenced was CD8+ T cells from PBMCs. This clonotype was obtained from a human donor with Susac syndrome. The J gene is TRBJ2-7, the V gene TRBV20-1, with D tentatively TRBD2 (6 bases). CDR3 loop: CSARGKRYEQYF. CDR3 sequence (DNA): TGCAGTGCCCGGGGGAAAAGGTACGAGCAGTACTTC.